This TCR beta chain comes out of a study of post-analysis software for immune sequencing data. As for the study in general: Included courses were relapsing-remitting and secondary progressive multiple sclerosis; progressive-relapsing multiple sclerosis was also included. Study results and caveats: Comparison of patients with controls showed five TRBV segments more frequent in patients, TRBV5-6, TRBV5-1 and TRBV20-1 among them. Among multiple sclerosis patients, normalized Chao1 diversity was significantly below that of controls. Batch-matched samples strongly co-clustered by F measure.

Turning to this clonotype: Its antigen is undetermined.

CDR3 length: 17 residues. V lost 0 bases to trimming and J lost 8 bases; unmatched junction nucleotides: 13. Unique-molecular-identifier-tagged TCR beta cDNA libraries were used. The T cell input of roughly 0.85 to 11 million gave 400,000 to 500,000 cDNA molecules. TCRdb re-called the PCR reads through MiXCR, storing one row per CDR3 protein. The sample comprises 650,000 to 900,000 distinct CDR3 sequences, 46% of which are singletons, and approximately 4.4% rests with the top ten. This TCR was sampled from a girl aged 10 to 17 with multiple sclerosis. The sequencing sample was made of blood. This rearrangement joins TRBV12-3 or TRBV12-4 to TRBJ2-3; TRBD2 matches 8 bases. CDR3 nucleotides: TGTGCCAGCAGTTTAGCAACGGGGGCCCCTAGCGGGTCTACGCAGTATTTT. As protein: CASSLATGAPSGSTQYF.